The 14 T cell receptor beta chains below were found in one sample sequenced in a study of T cell responses to AZD1222 COVID-19 vaccine. The protocol was immunoSEQ multiplex PCR, while the TCRdb copy is restricted to in-frame clones and leaves out a portion. The sample has around 100,000 clones, nearly 90% seen once. This specimen was peripheral blood, taken on day 0 of AZD1222 vaccination. All receptors come from an adult in good health.

The chain joins TRBV21-1 to TRBJ2-3; TRBD2 was called by the table and not checked on the DNA. TRBV21-1 corresponds to a pseudogene. CDR3 length: 12 residues. The CDR3 DNA follows: TGTGCCAGCAGCAAAGGCGCGCGGCCGCAGTATTTT. Its translation is CASSKGARPQYF.

The CDR3 DNA reads TGTGCCAGCAGTTACTACGCAGGGGGGGGTGAAGCTTTCTTT. As protein: CASSYYAGGGEAFF. J is TRBJ1-1 and V is TRBV6-2 or TRBV6-3, with TRBD1 matching 7 bases. V shed 1 base and J 7 bases; nucleotides not matched to a gene: 6. The CDR3 is 14 amino acids. Germline V gene lookup returns CDR1 MNHEY and CDR2 SVGEGT.

This rearrangement joins TRBV19 to TRBJ2-6; D ambiguous. Germline CDR1 reads LNHDA; CDR2 reads SQIVND (reference sequence). With 9 bases removed from V and 3 bases from J, the gap between germline ends came to 9 bases. The CDR3 has 13 amino acids. CDR3 coding DNA: TGTGCCAGCGACGCGGTTGGGGCCAACGTCCTGACTTTC. Residues: CASDAVGANVLTF. Using reference TRBV19 and TRBJ2-6 for the parts outside the CDR3, the full variable domain is DGGITQSPKYLFRKEGQNVTLSCEQNLNHDAMYWYRQDPGQGLRLIYYSQIVNDFQKGDIAEGYSVSREKKESFPLTVTSAQKNPTAFYLCASDAVGANVLTFGAGSRLTVL.

This clone was detected only a few times. The genes are TRBV4-3 and TRBJ1-3, with D tentatively TRBD1 (5 bases). Per germline, CDR1 LGHNA and CDR2 YSLEER. The CDR3 has 15 amino acids. Trimming shortened V by 2 bases and J by 8 bases, and 16 bases separated the two germline ends. CDR3 nucleotides: TGCGCCAGCAGCCAAACGGCAGGGTTATTTGACACCATATATTTT. Its protein is CASSQTAGLFDTIYF.

This chain links TRBV5-4 with TRBJ2-1; a possible D gene is TRBD2 (6 bases). This CDR3 has 11 amino acids. Per the germline V gene, CDR1 is SGHNT and CDR2 is YYREEE (reference sequence). V was cut by 3 bases and J by 8 bases, with 6 bases left in between. The CDR3 DNA sequence: TGTGCCAGCAGCTGGAGGGATGAGCAGTTCTTC. Protein product: CASSWRDEQFF.

This rearrangement joins TRBV4-1 to TRBJ1-1, with 8 bases matching TRBD1. CDR3 length: 14 residues. CDR1 is MGHRA, CDR2 YSYEKL, per germline. V shed 4 bases and J 1 base; nucleotides not matched to a gene: 2. The CDR3 sequence: CASSRDRGNTEAFF. The CDR3 DNA follows: TGCGCCAGCAGCCGCGACAGGGGGAACACTGAAGCTTTCTTT.

This clone has just one count. V usage is TRBV24-1 and J usage is TRBJ2-3; tentative D call: TRBD2 (6 bases). From germline, CDR1 is KGHDR and CDR2 SFDVKD. Deletions cut 7 bases from V and 5 bases from J, with 24 bases between. The CDR3 runs to 17 residues. CDR3 in DNA: TGTGCCACCAGCGGGGAAGGAGCGGGCGATGCTAGAGATACGCAGTATTTT. Translation: CATSGEGAGDARDTQYF.

CDR3 in DNA: TGTGCCACCAGCAGACCAACAGGGGGCCGATCTCGCACAGATACGCAGTATTTT. Translating gives CATSRPTGGRSRTDTQYF. This chain links TRBV15 with TRBJ2-3; 9 nucleotides line up with TRBD1. The CDR3 length is 18 residues. CDR1 is LNHNV and CDR2 is YYDKDF in the germline V gene (reference sequence). The V segment lost 2 bases and the J segment 1 base; nucleotides outside the gene matches: 10.

The genes are TRBV25-1 and TRBJ1-2; 8 bases are shared with TRBD1. Germline lookup yields CDR1 MGHDK and CDR2 SYGVNS. The CDR3 is made up of 15 amino acids. The ends lost 3 bases at V and 8 bases at J; junction bases unmatched: 11. This CDR3 is CASSDAGTGQEGYTF. In DNA form, the CDR3 reads TGTGCCAGCAGTGATGCCGGGACAGGCCAGGAGGGCTACACCTTC.

The chain joins TRBV11-3 to TRBJ1-1; D is unresolved. This CDR3 region has 15 residues. Germline values: CDR1 SGHNT, CDR2 YENEEA. The V end was cut by 0 bases, the J end by 1 base, with 9 bases between. The CDR3 protein is CASSLDDLPNTEAFF. CDR3 nucleotides: TGTGCCAGCAGCTTAGATGATTTGCCGAACACTGAAGCTTTCTTT.

V usage is TRBV30 and J usage is TRBJ1-3; D gene ambiguous. Germline V lookup: CDR1 GTSNPN, CDR2 SVGIG (reference sequence). The CDR3 consists of 13 residues. V shed 3 bases and J shed 3 bases, with 9 bases lying between them. The CDR3 bases are TGTGCCTGGAGGGGCCAGGATGGAAACACCATATATTTT. Amino acids: CAWRGQDGNTIYF.

The chain has TRBV4-3 and TRBJ1-2; no reliable D call. The CDR3 spans 17 residues. Deletions cut 1 base from V and 0 bases from J, with 15 bases between. Germline CDR1 is LGHNA and CDR2 is YSLEER. The CDR3 region is CASSQGAQWAANYGYTF. CDR3 coding DNA: TGCGCCAGCAGCCAAGGTGCACAATGGGCAGCTAACTATGGCTACACCTTC.

A single count supports this clone. V gene TRBV12-3 or TRBV12-4 combines with J gene TRBJ1-3; D is possibly TRBD1 (5 bases). This CDR3 spans 13 amino acids. The V and J ends lost 8 bases and 7 bases respectively, with 15 bases between them. CDR3 loop: CASSRVWSNTIYF. Written as DNA, the CDR3 is TGTGCCAGCTCCAGGGTGTGGTCGAACACCATATATTTT.

The chain links TRBV27 to TRBJ1-5; no firm D call. Trimming removed 1 base from V and 7 bases from J, with 14 bases in between. Germline CDR1 reads MNHEY; CDR2 reads SMNVEV (reference sequence). The CDR3 sequence is 15 residues long. CDR3 DNA: TGTGCCAGCAGTTTATTAGGGCAGAAGGTGCAGCCCCAGCATTTT. The encoded protein is CASSLLGQKVQPQHF.